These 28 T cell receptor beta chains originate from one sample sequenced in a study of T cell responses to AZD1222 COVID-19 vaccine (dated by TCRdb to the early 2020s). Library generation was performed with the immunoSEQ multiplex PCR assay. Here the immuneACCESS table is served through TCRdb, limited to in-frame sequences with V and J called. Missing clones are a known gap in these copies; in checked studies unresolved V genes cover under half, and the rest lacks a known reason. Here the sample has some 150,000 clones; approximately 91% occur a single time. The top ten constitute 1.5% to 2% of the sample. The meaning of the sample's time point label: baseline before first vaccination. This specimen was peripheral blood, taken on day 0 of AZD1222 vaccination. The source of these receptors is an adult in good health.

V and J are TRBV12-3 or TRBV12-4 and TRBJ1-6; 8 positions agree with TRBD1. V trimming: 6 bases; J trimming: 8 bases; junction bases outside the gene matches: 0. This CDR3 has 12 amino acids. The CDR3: CASRQGDSPLHF. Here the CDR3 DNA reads TGTGCCAGCAGACAGGGGGATTCACCCCTCCACTTT.

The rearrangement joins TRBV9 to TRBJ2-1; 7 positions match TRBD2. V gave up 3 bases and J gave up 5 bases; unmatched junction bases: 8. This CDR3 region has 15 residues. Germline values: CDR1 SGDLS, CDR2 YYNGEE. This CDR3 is CASSEGTMGNNEQFF. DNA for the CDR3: TGTGCCAGCAGCGAGGGGACTATGGGGAACAATGAGCAGTTCTTC.

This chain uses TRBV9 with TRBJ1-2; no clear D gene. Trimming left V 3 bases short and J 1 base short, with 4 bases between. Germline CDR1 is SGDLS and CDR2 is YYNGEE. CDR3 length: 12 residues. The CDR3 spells CASSAGNYGYTF. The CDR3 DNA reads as TGTGCCAGCAGCGCCGGTAACTATGGCTACACCTTC.

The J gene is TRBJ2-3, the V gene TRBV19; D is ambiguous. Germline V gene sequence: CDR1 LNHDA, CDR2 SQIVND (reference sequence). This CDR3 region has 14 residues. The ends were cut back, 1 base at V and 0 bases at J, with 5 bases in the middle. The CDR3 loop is CASSIGRSTDTQYF. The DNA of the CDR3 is TGTGCCAGTAGTATAGGGCGGAGCACAGATACGCAGTATTTT.

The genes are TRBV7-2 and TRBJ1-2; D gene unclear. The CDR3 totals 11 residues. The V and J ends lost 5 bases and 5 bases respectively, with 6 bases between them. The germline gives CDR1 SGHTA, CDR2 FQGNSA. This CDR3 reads CASSPIYGYTF. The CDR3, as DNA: TGTGCCAGCAGCCCGATTTATGGCTACACCTTC. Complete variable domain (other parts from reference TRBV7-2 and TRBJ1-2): GAGVSQSPSNKVTEKGKDVELRCDPISGHTALYWYRQSLGQGLEFLIYFQGNSAPDKSGLPSDRFSAERTGGSVSTLTIQRTQQEDSAVYLCASSPIYGYTFGSGTRLTVV.

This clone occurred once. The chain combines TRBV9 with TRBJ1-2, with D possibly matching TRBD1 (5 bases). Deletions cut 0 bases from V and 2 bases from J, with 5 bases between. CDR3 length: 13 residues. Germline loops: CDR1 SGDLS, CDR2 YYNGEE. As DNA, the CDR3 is TGTGCCAGCAGCGTAGGGACAAACTATGGCTACACCTTC. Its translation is CASSVGTNYGYTF.

This CDR3 reads CSVDGTGASNTGELFF. Here the CDR3 DNA reads TGCAGCGTTGATGGGACAGGGGCTTCGAACACCGGGGAGCTGTTTTTT. The rearrangement uses TRBV29-1 and TRBJ2-2; TRBD1 agrees at 10 bases. J gave up 0 bases and V 3 bases, and 4 bases lay outside the gene matches. The germline V gene has CDR1 SQVTM and CDR2 ANQGSEA. CDR3 length: 16 residues.

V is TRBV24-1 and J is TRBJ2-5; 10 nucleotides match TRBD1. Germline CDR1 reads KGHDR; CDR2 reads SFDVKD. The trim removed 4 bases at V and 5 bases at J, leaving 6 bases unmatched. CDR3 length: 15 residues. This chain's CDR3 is CATSDPDRGLETQYF. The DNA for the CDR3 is TGTGCCACCAGTGACCCGGACAGGGGGTTGGAGACCCAGTACTTC.

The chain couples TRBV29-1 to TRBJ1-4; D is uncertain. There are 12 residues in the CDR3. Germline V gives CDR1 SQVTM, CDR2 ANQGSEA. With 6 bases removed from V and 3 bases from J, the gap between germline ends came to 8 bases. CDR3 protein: CSVRAPNEKLFF. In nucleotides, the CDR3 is TGCAGCGTCCGGGCCCCTAATGAAAAACTGTTTTTT. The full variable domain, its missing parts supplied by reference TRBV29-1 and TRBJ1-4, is SAVISQKPSRDICQRGTSLTIQCQVDSQVTMMFWYRQQPGQSLTLIATANQGSEATYESGFVIDKFPISRPNLTFSTLTVSNMSPEDSSIYLCSVRAPNEKLFFGSGTQLSVL.

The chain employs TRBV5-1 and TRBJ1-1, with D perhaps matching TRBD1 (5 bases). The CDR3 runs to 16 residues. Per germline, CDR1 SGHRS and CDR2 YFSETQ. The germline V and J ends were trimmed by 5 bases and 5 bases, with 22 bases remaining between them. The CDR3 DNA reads TGCGCCAGCAGTTTACAGGACCGCTTTGGGGGGACTGAAGCTTTCTTT. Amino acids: CASSLQDRFGGTEAFF.

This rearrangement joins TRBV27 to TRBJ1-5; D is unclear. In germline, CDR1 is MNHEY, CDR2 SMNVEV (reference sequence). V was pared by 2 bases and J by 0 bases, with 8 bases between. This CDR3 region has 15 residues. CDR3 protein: CASSLAGLSNQPQHF. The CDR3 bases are TGTGCCAGCAGTTTAGCCGGACTTAGCAATCAGCCCCAGCATTTT.

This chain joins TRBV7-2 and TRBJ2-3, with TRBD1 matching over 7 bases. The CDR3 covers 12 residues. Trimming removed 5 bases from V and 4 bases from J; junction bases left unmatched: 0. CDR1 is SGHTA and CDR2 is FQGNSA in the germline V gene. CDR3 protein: CASSGQADTQYF. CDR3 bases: TGTGCCAGCAGCGGACAGGCAGATACGCAGTATTTT.

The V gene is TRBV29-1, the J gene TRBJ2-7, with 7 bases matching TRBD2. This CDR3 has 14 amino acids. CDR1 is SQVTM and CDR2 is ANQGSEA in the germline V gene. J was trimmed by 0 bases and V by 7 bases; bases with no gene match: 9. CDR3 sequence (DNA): TGCAGCGGGGGTGCAGCGGGGAGCTCCTACGAGCAGTACTTC. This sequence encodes CSGGAAGSSYEQYF.

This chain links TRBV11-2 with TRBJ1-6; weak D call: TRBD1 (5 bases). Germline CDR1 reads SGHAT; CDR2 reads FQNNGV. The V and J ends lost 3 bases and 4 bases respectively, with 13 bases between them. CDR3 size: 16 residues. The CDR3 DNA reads TGTGCCAGCAGCTTCTTGGGGGGGAAGTATAATTCACCCCTCCACTTT. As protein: CASSFLGGKYNSPLHF.

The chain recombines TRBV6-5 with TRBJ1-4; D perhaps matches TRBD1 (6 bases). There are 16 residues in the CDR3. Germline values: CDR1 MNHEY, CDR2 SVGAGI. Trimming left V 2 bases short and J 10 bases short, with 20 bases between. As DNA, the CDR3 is TGTGCCAGCAGTTACATCGGGGGTAGGGGGATAGGAAAACTGTTTTTT. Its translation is CASSYIGGRGIGKLFF.

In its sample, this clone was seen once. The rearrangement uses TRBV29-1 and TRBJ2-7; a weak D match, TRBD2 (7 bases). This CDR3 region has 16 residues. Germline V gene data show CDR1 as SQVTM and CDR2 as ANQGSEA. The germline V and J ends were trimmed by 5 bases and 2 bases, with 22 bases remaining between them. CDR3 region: CSVYVSVTGLAYEQYF. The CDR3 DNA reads TGCAGCGTTTATGTCTCAGTGACAGGACTAGCCTACGAGCAGTACTTC.

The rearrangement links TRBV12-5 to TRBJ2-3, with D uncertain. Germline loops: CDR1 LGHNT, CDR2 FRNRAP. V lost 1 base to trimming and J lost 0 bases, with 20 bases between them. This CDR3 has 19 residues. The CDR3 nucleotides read TGTGCTAGTGGTTTGGCCCCCCCCAGGAGCCGCCATAGCACAGATACGCAGTATTTT. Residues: CASGLAPPRSRHSTDTQYF.

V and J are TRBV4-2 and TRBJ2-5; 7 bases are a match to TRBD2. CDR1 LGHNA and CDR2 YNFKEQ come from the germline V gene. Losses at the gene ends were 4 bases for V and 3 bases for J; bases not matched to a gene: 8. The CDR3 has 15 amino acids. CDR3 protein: CASSRSRSGEETQYF. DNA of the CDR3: TGTGCCAGCAGCCGCTCAAGGAGCGGGGAAGAGACCCAGTACTTC.

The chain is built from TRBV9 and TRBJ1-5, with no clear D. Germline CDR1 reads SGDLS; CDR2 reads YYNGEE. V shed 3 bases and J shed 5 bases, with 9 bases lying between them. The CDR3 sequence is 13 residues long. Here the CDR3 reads CASSDGEDQPQHF. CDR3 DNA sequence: TGTGCCAGCAGCGATGGGGAGGATCAGCCCCAGCATTTT. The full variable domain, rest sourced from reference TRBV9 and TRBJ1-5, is DSGVTQTPKHLITATGQRVTLRCSPRSGDLSVYWYQQSLDQGLQFLIQYYNGEERAKGNILERFSAQQFPDLHSELNLSSLELGDSALYFCASSDGEDQPQHFGDGTRLSIL.

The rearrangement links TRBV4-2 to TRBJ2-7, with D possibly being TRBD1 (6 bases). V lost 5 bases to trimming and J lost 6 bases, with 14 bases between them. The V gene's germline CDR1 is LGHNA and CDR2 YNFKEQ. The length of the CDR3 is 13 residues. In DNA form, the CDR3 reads TGTGCCAGCAGCGGGTCTACAGGGAGCGAGCAGTACTTC. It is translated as CASSGSTGSEQYF.

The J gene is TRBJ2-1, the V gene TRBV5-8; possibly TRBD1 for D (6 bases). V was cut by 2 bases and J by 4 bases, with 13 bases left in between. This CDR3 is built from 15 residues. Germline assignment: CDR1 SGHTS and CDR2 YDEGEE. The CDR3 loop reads CASSLYDRQYNEQFF. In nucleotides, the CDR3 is TGTGCCAGCAGCTTATACGACAGGCAGTACAATGAGCAGTTCTTC.

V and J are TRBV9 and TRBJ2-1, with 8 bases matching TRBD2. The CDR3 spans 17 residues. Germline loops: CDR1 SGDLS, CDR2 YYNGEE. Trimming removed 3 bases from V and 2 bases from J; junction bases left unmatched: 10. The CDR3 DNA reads TGTGCCAGCAGCGAGGGACAACCGGGACTAGCCTACAATGAGCAGTTCTTC. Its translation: CASSEGQPGLAYNEQFF.

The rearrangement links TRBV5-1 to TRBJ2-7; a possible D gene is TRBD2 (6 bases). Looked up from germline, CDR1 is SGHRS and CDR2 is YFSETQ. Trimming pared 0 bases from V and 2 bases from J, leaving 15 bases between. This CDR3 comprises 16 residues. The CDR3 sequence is CASSLAEGRFTYEQYF. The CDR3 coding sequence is TGCGCCAGCAGCTTGGCCGAGGGGAGGTTCACCTACGAGCAGTACTTC.

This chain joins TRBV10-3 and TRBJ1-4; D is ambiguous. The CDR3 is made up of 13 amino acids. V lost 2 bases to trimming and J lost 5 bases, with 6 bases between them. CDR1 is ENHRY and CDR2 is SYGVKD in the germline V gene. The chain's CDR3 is CAISEANNEKLFF. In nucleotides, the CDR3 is TGTGCCATCAGTGAGGCAAACAATGAAAAACTGTTTTTT.

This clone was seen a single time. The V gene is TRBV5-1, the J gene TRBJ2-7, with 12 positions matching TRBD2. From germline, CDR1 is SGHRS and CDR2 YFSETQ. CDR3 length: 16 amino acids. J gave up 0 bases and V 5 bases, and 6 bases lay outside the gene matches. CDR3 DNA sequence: TGCGCCAGCAGGAGGACTAGCGGGATGGGCTCCTACGAGCAGTACTTC. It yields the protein CASRRTSGMGSYEQYF.

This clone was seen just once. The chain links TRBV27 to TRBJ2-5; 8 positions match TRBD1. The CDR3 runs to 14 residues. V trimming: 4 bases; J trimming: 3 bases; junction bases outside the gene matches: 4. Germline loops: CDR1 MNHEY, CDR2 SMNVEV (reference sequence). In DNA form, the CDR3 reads TGTGCCAGCAGTTCCTCGACAGGGGAAGAGACCCAGTACTTC. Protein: CASSSSTGEETQYF.

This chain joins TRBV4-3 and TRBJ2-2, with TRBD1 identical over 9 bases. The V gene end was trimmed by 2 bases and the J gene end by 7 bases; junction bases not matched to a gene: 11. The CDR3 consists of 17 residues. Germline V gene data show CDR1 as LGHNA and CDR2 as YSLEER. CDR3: CASSQPHNRGRIGELFF. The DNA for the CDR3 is TGCGCCAGCAGCCAACCGCACAACAGGGGGCGGATCGGGGAGCTGTTTTTT.

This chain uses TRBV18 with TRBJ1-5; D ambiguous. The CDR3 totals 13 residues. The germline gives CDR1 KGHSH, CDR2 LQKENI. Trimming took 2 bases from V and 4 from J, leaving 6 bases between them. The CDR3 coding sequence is TGTGCCAGCTCACCAAGAGGAAATCAGCCCCAGCATTTT. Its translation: CASSPRGNQPQHF.